These 19 T cell receptor beta chains were all obtained from the same sample, sequenced in a study of human T cells and chemical hapten exposure. The time point here: patch test 1, 2 weeks after DPC sensitization. Stated treatment: therapeutic diphenylcyclopropenone sensitization with weekly scalp DPC. Using its own MiXCR run on the RACE reads, TCRdb lists one record per CDR3 protein. Of 120,000 or so distinct CDR3 sequences in the sample, roughly 13% are singletons; the top ten hold less than 0.95%. The source was whole blood, collected in connection with sensitization to the hapten diphenylcyclopropenone (DPC). These receptors were taken from a man aged 18-30 years with alopecia areata. Some clones in this sample may be carry-over from other donors' samples.

This clonotype was seen a few times. The chain links TRBV7-3 to TRBJ1-1; D uncertain. The CDR3 has 15 residues. V dropped 5 bases and J dropped 1 base, with 14 bases sitting between them. Germline V gene lookup returns CDR1 SGHTA and CDR2 FQGTGA. In nucleotides, the CDR3 is TGTGCCAGCAGCCCGGACGGACCGAGGAACACTGAAGCTTTCTTT. This encodes CASSPDGPRNTEAFF.

This clonotype was seen at least ten times. V usage is TRBV7-9 and J usage is TRBJ2-4; D perhaps matches TRBD2 (5 bases). This CDR3 has 16 residues. Germline CDR1 SEHNR, CDR2 FQNEAQ (reference sequence). V was trimmed by 4 bases and J by 1 base, leaving 14 bases between them. The CDR3 coding sequence is TGTGCCAGCAGCTCAAGCACCTGGGAGGCCAAAAACATTCAGTACTTC. Translating gives CASSSSTWEAKNIQYF. The whole variable domain, filled in from reference TRBV7-9 and TRBJ2-4, reads DTGVSQNPRHKITKRGQNVTFRCDPISEHNRLYWYRQTLGQGPEFLTYFQNEAQLEKSRLLSDRFSAERPKGSFSTLEIQRTEQGDSAMYLCASSSSTWEAKNIQYFGAGTRLSVL.

This sequence joins TRBV29-1 and TRBJ1-2; the D gene is possibly TRBD1 (5 bases). V lost 4 bases and J lost 3, with 15 bases in between. The germline V gene has CDR1 SQVTM and CDR2 ANQGSEA. This CDR3 contains 14 residues. CDR3 DNA sequence: TGCAGCGTTGTTGCCCCGACGGGGGACTATGGCTACACCTTC. Translation gives CSVVAPTGDYGYTF. The full variable domain, rest sourced from reference TRBV29-1 and TRBJ1-2, is SAVISQKPSRDICQRGTSLTIQCQVDSQVTMMFWYRQQPGQSLTLIATANQGSEATYESGFVIDKFPISRPNLTFSTLTVSNMSPEDSSIYLCSVVAPTGDYGYTFGSGTRLTVV.

This clonotype was counted a few times. V and J are TRBV23-1 and TRBJ2-5; the match to TRBD1 covers 7 bases. TRBV23-1 is assigned to the ORF class and has an uncertain function. V shed 7 bases, J shed 1 base, and the junction held 6 bases outside the gene matches. The CDR3 spans 14 residues. Here the CDR3 DNA reads TGCGCCAGCATCCGGACAGGACTCCAAGAGACCCAGTACTTC. It specifies CASIRTGLQETQYF.

This clonotype was seen a few times. DNA of the CDR3: TGCAGTGCTGGGACAGCCAGTCTCAATCAGCCCCAGCATTTT. Protein sequence: CSAGTASLNQPQHF. This chain connects TRBV20-1 to TRBJ1-5, with 7 bases lining up with TRBD1. This CDR3 spans 14 amino acids. The junction had 7 bases not matched to a gene; V was cut back by 5 bases and J by 3 bases. Per germline, CDR1 DFQATT and CDR2 SNEGSKA (reference sequence).

This clonotype was seen a handful of times. The chain carries TRBV7-9 and TRBJ2-7; D may be TRBD2 (6 bases). V was cut by 3 bases and J by 4 bases, with 13 bases left in between. CDR1 and CDR2 from the germline V gene are SEHNR and FQNEAQ (reference sequence). This CDR3 has 14 residues. CDR3 sequence: CASSFGGSGYEQYV. The CDR3 DNA is TGTGCCAGCAGCTTCGGAGGGTCTGGGTACGAGCAGTACGTC.

This clonotype was seen more than once but under ten times. The chain combines TRBV6-4 with TRBJ1-2, with 8 bases aligning to TRBD1. CDR1 is MRHNA and CDR2 is SNTAGT in the germline V gene. Germline trimming cut 8 bases from V and 4 bases from J; bases unmatched to any gene: 6. The CDR3 contains 13 residues. CDR3 in amino acids: CASGQGFGYGYTF. Here the CDR3 DNA reads TGTGCCAGCGGACAGGGCTTTGGCTATGGCTACACCTTC.

The gene calls are TRBV6-5 and TRBJ1-6; D possibly corresponds to TRBD1 (6 bases). The germline gives CDR1 MNHEY, CDR2 SVGAGI. This CDR3 has 14 amino acids. V dropped 0 bases and J dropped 10 bases, with 10 bases sitting between them. The CDR3 sequence is CASSYSGGGSPLHF. For the CDR3, the DNA is TGTGCCAGCAGTTACTCAGGGGGTGGGTCACCCCTCCACTTT.

In this sample, this clonotype turned up a few times. The chain uses TRBV7-9 and TRBJ2-7; D ambiguous. Germline-derived CDR1 and CDR2 are SEHNR and FQNEAQ (reference sequence). CDR3 size: 14 residues. Between the trimmed V and J ends, which lost 2 bases and 4 bases, there was a span of 12 bases. The CDR3 sequence is CASSLRNNPYEQYF. Written as DNA, the CDR3 is TGTGCCAGCAGCTTACGAAACAACCCTTACGAGCAGTACTTC.

This clonotype has a handful of counts. The genes are TRBV7-2 and TRBJ2-5, with TRBD2 as a possible D gene (6 bases). Germline V gives CDR1 SGHTA, CDR2 FQGNSA. This CDR3 has 12 amino acids. V was cut by 7 bases and J by 5 bases, with 11 bases left in between. CDR3 residues: CASILEGETQYF. For the CDR3, the DNA is TGTGCCAGCATCCTGGAGGGGGAGACCCAGTACTTC.

The CDR3 is CASSPGDSSYEQYF. The CDR3 nucleotides read TGTGCCAGTAGCCCCGGGGACAGTTCCTACGAGCAGTACTTC. The rearrangement joins TRBV19 to TRBJ2-7; 7 positions match TRBD1. The length of the CDR3 is 14 residues. Looked up from germline, CDR1 is LNHDA and CDR2 is SQIVND (reference sequence). V was pared by 6 bases and J by 1 base, with 6 bases of the junction left unmatched.

The V and J genes are TRBV14 and TRBJ1-5; D may be TRBD1 (6 bases). CDR1 is SGHDN and CDR2 is FVKESK in the germline V gene. Trimming removed 3 bases from V and 6 bases from J, with 9 bases in between. This CDR3 contains 13 residues. CDR3 nucleotide sequence: TGTGCCAGCAGCCAGGGGGCCGGTCAGCCCCAGCATTTT. It is translated as CASSQGAGQPQHF.

The chain combines TRBV11-1 with TRBJ2-2; D may be TRBD1 (6 bases). Germline loops: CDR1 SGHAT, CDR2 FQDESV (reference sequence). Trimming removed 6 bases at V and 4 bases at J, with 12 bases between. The CDR3 has 14 amino acids. CDR3 amino acids: CASRRQAGTGELFF. In DNA form, the CDR3 reads TGTGCCAGCAGGCGACAGGCGGGCACCGGGGAGCTGTTTTTT. Based on the CDR3 plus reference TRBV11-1 and TRBJ2-2, the full variable domain is EAEVAQSPRYKITEKSQAVAFWCDPISGHATLYWYRQILGQGPELLVQFQDESVVDDSQLPKDRFSAERLKGVDSTLKIQPAELGDSAMYLCASRRQAGTGELFFGEGSRLTVL.

This chain uses TRBV20-1 with TRBJ1-2; TRBD1 might be the D (5 bases). Deletions cut 1 base from V and 3 bases from J, with 15 bases between. The CDR3 covers 15 residues. CDR1 and CDR2 (germline): DFQATT, SNEGSKA (reference sequence). CDR3 coding DNA: TGCAGTGCTAGAGTCGGGGCTGTTGGGGACTATGGCTACACCTTC. Its protein is CSARVGAVGDYGYTF.

This clonotype was seen only a few times. This sequence joins TRBV6-2 or TRBV6-3 and TRBJ1-1; no reliable D call. Germline V gene lookup returns CDR1 MNHEY and CDR2 SVGEGT. The CDR3 loop spans 18 amino acids. V was pared by 0 bases and J by 0 bases, with 17 bases between. The CDR3: CASSYSFAGRVMNTEAFF. DNA for the CDR3: TGTGCCAGCAGTTACTCGTTTGCCGGTCGGGTGATGAACACTGAAGCTTTCTTT.

There are a few counts of this clonotype. The rearrangement joins TRBV11-2 to TRBJ2-6, with D unresolved. Trimming stripped 1 base from V and 2 bases from J, with 6 bases between. Germline CDR1 is SGHAT and CDR2 is FQNNGV. This CDR3 comprises 15 residues. CDR3 nucleotides: TGTGCCAGCAGCTTAGTACGGCCTGGGGCCAACGTCCTGACTTTC. It is translated as CASSLVRPGANVLTF.

This clonotype was observed a handful of times. CDR3 amino acids: CASSESSTSPLHF. The CDR3 DNA reads TGTGCCAGCAGTGAGTCGTCTACTTCACCCCTCCACTTT. The V gene is TRBV6-1, the J gene TRBJ1-6; no definite D call. Trimming took 3 bases from V and 9 from J, leaving 9 bases between them. This CDR3 comprises 13 residues. Germline-derived CDR1 and CDR2 are MNHNS and SASEGT.

The J gene is TRBJ2-5, the V gene TRBV3-1, with D unclear. Germline V gene sequence: CDR1 LGHDT, CDR2 YNNKEL (reference sequence). The CDR3 is made up of 15 amino acids. V was pared by 0 bases and J by 1 base, with 9 bases between. The CDR3 sequence: CASSQDGQTQETQYF. For the CDR3, the DNA is TGTGCCAGCAGCCAAGACGGGCAGACCCAAGAGACCCAGTACTTC.

This clonotype has more than one count but fewer than ten. The chain employs TRBV7-9 and TRBJ2-3; 7 nucleotides line up with TRBD1. The germline V gene encodes CDR1 SEHNR and CDR2 FQNEAQ (reference sequence). V shed 3 bases and J 4 bases; nucleotides not matched to a gene: 13. This CDR3 contains 17 residues. CDR3 nucleotide sequence: TGTGCCAGCAGCTTCACTGCCGGGACAGCGGATGCAGATACGCAGTATTTT. It is translated as CASSFTAGTADADTQYF.